The 5 T cell receptor beta chains in this list originate from one sample, sequenced in a study of T cells after yellow fever vaccination. TCRdb reprocessed the 5' RACE reads with MiXCR, giving one entry per CDR3 protein. The repertoire consists of 110,000 to 150,000 distinct CDR3 sequences, with 5% to 8% occurring once and the leading ten covering over 0.55%. This material consisted of CD4+ T cells sorted from PBMCs, taken 10 days after the yellow fever booster vaccination. The origin of the receptors is a man aged 30 to 45 who received the YFV17D yellow fever vaccine.

This sequence joins TRBV9 and TRBJ2-5, with 7 bases matching TRBD2. V lost 4 bases and J lost 4; bases outside the gene matches: 7. This CDR3 has 14 amino acids. Per the germline V gene, CDR1 is SGDLS and CDR2 is YYNGEE. CDR3 coding DNA: TGTGCCAGCAGCCCCCACTGGGGGGGAGAGACCCAGTACTTC. Translation: CASSPHWGGETQYF.

The sample holds a few counts of this clonotype. The chain employs TRBV28 and TRBJ2-5, with TRBD1 matching 7 bases. Germline CDR1 is MDHEN and CDR2 is SYDVKM. This CDR3 has 17 residues. The V gene end was trimmed by 3 bases and the J gene end by 4 bases; junction bases not matched to a gene: 14. The CDR3 bases are TGTGCCAGCAGTTTCGTTAGTAGGGGGCGAGTGGGAGAGACCCAGTACTTC. It translates to CASSFVSRGRVGETQYF.

This clonotype was seen repeatedly, ten times or more. This chain uses TRBV7-2 with TRBJ2-7; D unresolved. This CDR3 has 13 residues. V was clipped by 1 base and J by 2 bases, with 6 bases between them. Germline CDR1 is SGHTA and CDR2 is FQGNSA. The CDR3 reads CASSLVLAYEQYF. CDR3 coding DNA: TGTGCCAGCAGCTTAGTTCTAGCCTACGAGCAGTACTTC. Filled out from reference TRBV7-2 and TRBJ2-7, the complete variable domain reads GAGVSQSPSNKVTEKGKDVELRCDPISGHTALYWYRQSLGQGLEFLIYFQGNSAPDKSGLPSDRFSAERTGGSVSTLTIQRTQQEDSAVYLCASSLVLAYEQYFGPGTRLTVT.

This clonotype has a count of ten or more. The rearrangement links TRBV5-1 to TRBJ1-1; D perhaps matches TRBD1 (5 bases). Trimming took 3 bases from V and 1 from J, leaving 13 bases between them. The CDR3 length is 15 residues. Germline CDR1 is SGHRS and CDR2 is YFSETQ. CDR3 nucleotides: TGCGCCAGCAGCTGGGGGTCCCAATCGAACACTGAAGCTTTCTTT. Its translation is CASSWGSQSNTEAFF. The full variable domain, rest sourced from reference TRBV5-1 and TRBJ1-1, is KAGVTQTPRYLIKTRGQQVTLSCSPISGHRSVSWYQQTPGQGLQFLFEYFSETQRNKGNFPGRFSGRQFSNSRSEMNVSTLELGDSALYLCASSWGSQSNTEAFFGQGTRLTVV.

V gene TRBV20-1 combines with J gene TRBJ2-1, with 13 bases that match TRBD2. Germline V gene sequence: CDR1 DFQATT, CDR2 SNEGSKA (reference sequence). This CDR3 has 19 residues. J gave up 0 bases and V 0 bases, and 8 bases lay outside the gene matches. The CDR3 spells CSARDLRTSGRGSYNEQFF. Here the CDR3 DNA reads TGCAGTGCTAGAGATCTCCGGACTAGCGGGAGAGGCTCCTACAATGAGCAGTTCTTC.